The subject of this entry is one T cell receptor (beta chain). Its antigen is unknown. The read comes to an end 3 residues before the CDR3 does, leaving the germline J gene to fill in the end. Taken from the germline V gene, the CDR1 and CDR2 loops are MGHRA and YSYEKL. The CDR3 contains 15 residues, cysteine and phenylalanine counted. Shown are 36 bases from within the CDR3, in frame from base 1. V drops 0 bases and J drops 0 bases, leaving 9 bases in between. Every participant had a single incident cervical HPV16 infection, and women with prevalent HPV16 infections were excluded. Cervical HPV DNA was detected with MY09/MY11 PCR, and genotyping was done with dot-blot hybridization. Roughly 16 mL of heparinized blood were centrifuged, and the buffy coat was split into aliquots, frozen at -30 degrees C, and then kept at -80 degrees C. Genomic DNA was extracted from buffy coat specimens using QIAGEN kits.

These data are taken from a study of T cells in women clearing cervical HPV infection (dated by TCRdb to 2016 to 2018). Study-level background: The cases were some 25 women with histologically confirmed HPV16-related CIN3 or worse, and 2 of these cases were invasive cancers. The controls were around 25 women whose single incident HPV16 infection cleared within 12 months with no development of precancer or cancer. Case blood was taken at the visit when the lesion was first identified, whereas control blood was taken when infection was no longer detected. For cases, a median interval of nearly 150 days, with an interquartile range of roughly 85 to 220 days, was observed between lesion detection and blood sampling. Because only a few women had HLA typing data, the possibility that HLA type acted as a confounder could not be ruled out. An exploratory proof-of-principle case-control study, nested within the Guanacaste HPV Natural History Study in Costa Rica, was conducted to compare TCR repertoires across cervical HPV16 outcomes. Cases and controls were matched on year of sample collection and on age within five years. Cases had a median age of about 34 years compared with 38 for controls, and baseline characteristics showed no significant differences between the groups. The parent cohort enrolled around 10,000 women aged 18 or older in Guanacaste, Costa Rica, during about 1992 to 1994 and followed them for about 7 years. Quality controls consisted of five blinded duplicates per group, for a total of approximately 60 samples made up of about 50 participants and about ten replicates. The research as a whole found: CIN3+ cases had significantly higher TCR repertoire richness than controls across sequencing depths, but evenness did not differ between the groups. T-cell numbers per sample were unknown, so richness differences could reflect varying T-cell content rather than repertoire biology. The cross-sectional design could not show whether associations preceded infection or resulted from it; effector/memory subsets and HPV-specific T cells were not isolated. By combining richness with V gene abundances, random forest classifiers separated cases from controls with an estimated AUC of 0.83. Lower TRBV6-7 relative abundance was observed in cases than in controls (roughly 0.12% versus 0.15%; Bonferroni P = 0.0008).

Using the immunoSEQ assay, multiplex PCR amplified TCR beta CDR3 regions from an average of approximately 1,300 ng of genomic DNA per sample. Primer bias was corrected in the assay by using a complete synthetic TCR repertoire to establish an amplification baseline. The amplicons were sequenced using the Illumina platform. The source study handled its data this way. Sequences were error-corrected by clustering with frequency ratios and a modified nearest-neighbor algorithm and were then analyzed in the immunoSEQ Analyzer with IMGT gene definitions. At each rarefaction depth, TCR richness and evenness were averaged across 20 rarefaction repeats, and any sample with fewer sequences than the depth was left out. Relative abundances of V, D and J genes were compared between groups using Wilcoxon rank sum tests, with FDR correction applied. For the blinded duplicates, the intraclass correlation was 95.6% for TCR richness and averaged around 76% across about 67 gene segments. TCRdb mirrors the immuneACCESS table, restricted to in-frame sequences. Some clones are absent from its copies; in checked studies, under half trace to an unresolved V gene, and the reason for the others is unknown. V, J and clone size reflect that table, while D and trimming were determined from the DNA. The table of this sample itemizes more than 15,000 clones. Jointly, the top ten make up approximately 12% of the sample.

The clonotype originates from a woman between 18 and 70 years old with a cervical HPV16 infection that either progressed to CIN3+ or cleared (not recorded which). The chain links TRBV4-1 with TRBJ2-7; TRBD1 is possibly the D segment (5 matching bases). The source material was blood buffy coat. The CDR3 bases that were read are TGCGCCAGCAGCCAAGAAGCCAGGGACTCCTACGAG. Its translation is CASSQEARDSYE. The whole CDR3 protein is CASSQEARDSYEQYF.